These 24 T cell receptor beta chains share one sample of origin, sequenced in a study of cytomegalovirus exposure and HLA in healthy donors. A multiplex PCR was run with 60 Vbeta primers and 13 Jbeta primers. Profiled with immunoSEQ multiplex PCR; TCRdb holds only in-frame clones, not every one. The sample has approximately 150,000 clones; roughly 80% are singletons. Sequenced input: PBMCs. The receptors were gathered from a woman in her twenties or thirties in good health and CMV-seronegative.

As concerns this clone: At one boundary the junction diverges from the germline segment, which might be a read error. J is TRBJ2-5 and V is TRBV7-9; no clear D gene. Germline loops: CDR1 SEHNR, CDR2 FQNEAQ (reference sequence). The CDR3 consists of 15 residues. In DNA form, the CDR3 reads TGTTCCAGCAGCTTATTTCCCGGGTTCCAAGAGACCCAGTACTTC. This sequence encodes CSSSLFPGFQETQYF.

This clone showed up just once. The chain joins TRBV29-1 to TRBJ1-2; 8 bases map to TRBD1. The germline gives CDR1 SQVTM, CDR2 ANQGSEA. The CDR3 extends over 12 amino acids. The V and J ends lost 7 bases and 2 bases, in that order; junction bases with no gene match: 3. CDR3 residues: CSAGDRNYGYTF. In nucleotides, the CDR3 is TGCAGCGCGGGGGACAGGAACTATGGCTACACCTTC.

The CDR3 reads CASSDPGQGTYGYTF. The CDR3 bases are TGTGCCAGCAGTGACCCGGGACAGGGGACTTATGGCTACACCTTC. The chain carries TRBV25-1 and TRBJ1-2; TRBD1 matches 10 bases. Germline CDR1 MGHDK, CDR2 SYGVNS. V shed 3 bases and J 5 bases; nucleotides not matched to a gene: 6. This CDR3 comprises 15 residues.

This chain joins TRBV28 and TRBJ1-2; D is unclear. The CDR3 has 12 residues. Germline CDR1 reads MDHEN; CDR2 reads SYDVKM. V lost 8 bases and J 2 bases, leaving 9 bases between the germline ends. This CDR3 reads CASAGSNYGYTF. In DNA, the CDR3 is TGTGCCAGCGCCGGGAGCAACTATGGCTACACCTTC.

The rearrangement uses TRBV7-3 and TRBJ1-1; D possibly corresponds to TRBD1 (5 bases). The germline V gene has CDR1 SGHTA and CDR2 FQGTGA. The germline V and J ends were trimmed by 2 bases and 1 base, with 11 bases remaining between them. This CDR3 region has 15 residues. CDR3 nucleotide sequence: TGTGCCAGCAGCTTATGGGGAGGGGAGAACACTGAAGCTTTCTTT. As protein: CASSLWGGENTEAFF.

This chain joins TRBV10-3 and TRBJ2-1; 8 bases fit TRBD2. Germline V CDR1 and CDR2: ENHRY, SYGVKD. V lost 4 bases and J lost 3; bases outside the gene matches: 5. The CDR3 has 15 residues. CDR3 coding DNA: TGTGCCATCAGTGCTGGCGGGGGGCACTACAATGAGCAGTTCTTC. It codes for CAISAGGGHYNEQFF.

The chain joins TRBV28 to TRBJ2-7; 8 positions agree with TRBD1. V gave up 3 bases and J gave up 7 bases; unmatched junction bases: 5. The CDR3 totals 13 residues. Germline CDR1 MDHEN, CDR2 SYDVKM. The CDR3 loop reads CASSLPGGFEQYF. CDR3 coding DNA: TGTGCCAGCAGTTTGCCAGGGGGCTTTGAGCAGTACTTC.

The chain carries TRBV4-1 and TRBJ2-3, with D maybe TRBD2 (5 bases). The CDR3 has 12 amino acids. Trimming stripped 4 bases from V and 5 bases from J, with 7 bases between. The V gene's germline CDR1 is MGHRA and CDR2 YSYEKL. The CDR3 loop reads CASSPRGDTQYF. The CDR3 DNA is TGCGCCAGCAGCCCTCGGGGAGATACGCAGTATTTT.

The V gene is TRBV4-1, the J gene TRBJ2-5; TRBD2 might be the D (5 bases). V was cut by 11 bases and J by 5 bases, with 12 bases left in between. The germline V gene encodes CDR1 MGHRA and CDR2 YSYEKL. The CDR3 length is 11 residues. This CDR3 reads CALTPGETQYF. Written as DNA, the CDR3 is TGCGCCCTCACCCCGGGGGAGACCCAGTACTTC.

The CDR3 sequence: CASSLKEKGGTEAFF. The CDR3 coding sequence is TGCGCCAGCAGCCTAAAGGAGAAAGGGGGCACTGAAGCTTTCTTT. The rearrangement uses TRBV4-1 and TRBJ1-1; tentatively, D is TRBD1 (6 bases). V was cut by 4 bases and J by 4 bases, with 16 bases left in between. Germline CDR1 reads MGHRA; CDR2 reads YSYEKL. The CDR3 covers 15 residues.

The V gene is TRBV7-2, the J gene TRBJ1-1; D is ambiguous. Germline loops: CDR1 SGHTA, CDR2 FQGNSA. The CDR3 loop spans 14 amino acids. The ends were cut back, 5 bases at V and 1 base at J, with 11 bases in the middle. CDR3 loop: CASSRVWKNTEAFF. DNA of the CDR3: TGTGCCAGCAGCCGGGTGTGGAAGAACACTGAAGCTTTCTTT.

CDR3 coding DNA: TGTGCCAGCAGTCTGGGGGGTAGCAATCAGCCCCAGCATTTT. Protein: CASSLGGSNQPQHF. The chain has TRBV25-1 and TRBJ1-5; D is perhaps TRBD1 (5 bases). The CDR3 consists of 14 residues. With 5 bases removed from V and 0 bases from J, the gap between germline ends came to 8 bases. The germline CDR1 and CDR2 sequences are MGHDK and SYGVNS.

The CDR3 loop is CASKDRGRTEAFF. The CDR3, as DNA: TGTGCCAGCAAGGACAGGGGGCGGACTGAAGCTTTCTTT. The genes are TRBV2 and TRBJ1-1; 11 nucleotides agree with TRBD1. The junction had 3 bases not matched to a gene; V was cut back by 7 bases and J by 5 bases. Germline V lookup: CDR1 SNHLY, CDR2 FYNNEI. The CDR3 contains 13 residues. Drawing the rest from reference TRBV2 and TRBJ1-1, the complete variable domain is EPEVTQTPSHQVTQMGQEVILRCVPISNHLYFYWYRQILGQKVEFLVSFYNNEISEKSEIFDDQFSVERPDGSNFTLKIRSTKLEDSAMYFCASKDRGRTEAFFGQGTRLTVV.

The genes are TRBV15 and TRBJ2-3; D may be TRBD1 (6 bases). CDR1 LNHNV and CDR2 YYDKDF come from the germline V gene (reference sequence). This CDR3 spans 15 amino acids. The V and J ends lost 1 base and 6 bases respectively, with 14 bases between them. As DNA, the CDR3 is TGTGCCACCAGCAGAGTTTCCAGGGGTGGGGATACGCAGTATTTT. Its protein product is CATSRVSRGGDTQYF.

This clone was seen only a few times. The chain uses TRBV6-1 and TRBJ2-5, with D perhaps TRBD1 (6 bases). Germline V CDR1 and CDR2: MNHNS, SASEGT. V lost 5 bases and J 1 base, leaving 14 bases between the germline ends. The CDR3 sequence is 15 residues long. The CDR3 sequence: CASSSGDTIQETQYF. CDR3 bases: TGTGCCAGCAGTTCCGGGGACACAATCCAAGAGACCCAGTACTTC.

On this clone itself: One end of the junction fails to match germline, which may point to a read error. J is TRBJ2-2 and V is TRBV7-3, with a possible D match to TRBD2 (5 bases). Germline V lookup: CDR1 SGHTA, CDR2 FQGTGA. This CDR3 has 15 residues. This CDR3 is CASSPRPRRTGELLF. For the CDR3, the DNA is TGTGCCAGCAGCCCCCGGCCTCGGCGGACCGGGGAGCTGCTTTTT.

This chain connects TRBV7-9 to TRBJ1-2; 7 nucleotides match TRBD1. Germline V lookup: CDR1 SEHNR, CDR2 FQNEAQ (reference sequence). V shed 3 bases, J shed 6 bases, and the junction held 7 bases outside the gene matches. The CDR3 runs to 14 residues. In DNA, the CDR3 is TGTGCCAGCAGCTTGGGCAGGGGGGCGGATGGCTACACCTTC. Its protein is CASSLGRGADGYTF.

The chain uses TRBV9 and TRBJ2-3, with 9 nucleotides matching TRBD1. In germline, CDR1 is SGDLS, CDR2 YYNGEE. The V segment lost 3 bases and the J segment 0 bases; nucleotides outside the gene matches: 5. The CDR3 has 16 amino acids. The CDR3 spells CASSETGTGSTDTQYF. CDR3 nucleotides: TGTGCCAGCAGCGAGACCGGGACAGGGAGCACAGATACGCAGTATTTT.

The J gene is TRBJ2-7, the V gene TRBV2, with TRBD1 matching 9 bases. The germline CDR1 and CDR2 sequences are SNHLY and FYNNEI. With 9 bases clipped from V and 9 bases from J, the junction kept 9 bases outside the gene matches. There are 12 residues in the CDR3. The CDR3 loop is CASLRQGDGQYF. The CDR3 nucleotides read TGTGCCAGTCTTCGACAGGGGGACGGGCAGTACTTC.

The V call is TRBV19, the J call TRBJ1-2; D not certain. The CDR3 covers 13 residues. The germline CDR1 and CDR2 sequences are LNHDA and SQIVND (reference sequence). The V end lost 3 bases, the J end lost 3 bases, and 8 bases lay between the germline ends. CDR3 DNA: TGTGCCAGTAGTATCAGGTTAGACTATGGCTACACCTTC. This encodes CASSIRLDYGYTF.

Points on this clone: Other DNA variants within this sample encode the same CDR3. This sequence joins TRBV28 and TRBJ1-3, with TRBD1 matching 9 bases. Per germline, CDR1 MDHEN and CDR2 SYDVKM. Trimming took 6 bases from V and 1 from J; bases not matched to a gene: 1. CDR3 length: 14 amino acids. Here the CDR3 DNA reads TGTGCCAGCAGGGGGACAGGGTCTGGAAACACCATATATTTT. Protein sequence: CASRGTGSGNTIYF.

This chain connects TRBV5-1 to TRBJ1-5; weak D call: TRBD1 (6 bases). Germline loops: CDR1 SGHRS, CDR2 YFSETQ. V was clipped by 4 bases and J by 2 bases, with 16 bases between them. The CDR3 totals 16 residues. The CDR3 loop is CASSKDGTPGNQPQHF. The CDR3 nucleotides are TGCGCCAGCAGCAAGGATGGGACACCAGGCAATCAGCCCCAGCATTTT.

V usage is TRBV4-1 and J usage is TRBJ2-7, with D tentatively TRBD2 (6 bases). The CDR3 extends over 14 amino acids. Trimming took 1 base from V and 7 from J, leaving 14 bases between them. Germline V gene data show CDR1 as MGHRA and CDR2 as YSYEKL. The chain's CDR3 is CASSQVEGTGEQYF. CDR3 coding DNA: TGCGCCAGCAGCCAAGTCGAAGGGACTGGAGAGCAGTACTTC.

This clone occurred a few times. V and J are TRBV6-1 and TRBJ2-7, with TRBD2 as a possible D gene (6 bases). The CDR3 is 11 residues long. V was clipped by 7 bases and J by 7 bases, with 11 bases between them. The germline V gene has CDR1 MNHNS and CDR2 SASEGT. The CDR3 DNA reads TGTGCCAGCACCAACGGGGGAGAGCAGTACTTC. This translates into CASTNGGEQYF.